The entry below gives a single TCR beta chain sequence along with its context. Its antigen has not been determined. Compared with germline, one end of the junction differs, possibly owing to a read error. From its cysteine to its phenylalanine, the CDR3 spans 13 amino acids. Only the CDR3 portion is preserved as DNA: 39 bases, with reading frame beginning at the first base. CDR1 and CDR2, looked up from the germline V gene, are MNHEY and SVGEGT. The data belong to a study of metastatic and nonmetastatic thyroid tumors (dated by TCRdb to between 2020 and 2021). Broadly, across the study: Repertoires from peripheral blood and from tumor or nodule tissue samples of malignant and benign thyroid patients were compared.

No patient had received any treatment before thyroid surgery. Patient clinical samples collected from 2012 to 2018 were retrospectively analysed using T-cell receptor beta sequencing. General findings and caveats noted by the study authors: In both blood and tumor samples, malignant tumors were reported to have significantly higher TCR beta diversity than benign nodules.

Receptor amplification or capture employed PCR. TCRdb shows the sequencer as Illumina HiSeq 4000. High-throughput sequencing was used to profile the TCR beta-chain CDR3 region of every patient. The study's processing was this. The researchers built a classifier to tell apart papillary thyroid cancer patients with distant metastasis, based on CDR3 differences among clinicopathological groups. The Shannon index was used to assess repertoire diversity, and the Morisita-Horn index was used to assess tumor-blood repertoire similarity. The raw public reads went through TCRdb reprocessing: fastp at Q25, MiXCR clone calling, in-frame beta chains kept. TCRdb, rather than the study authors, made the V and J calls. Counted in this sample were around 65,000 clones; about 14% of them appeared once. The ten top clones hold about 6.5% of the sample.

Sequences were obtained from blood. The V and J segments used are TRBV6-2 or TRBV6-3 and TRBJ1-3, with the identity of the D gene unclear. The sequence was obtained from a male donor with papillary thyroid cancer or a benign thyroid nodule (not recorded which). Some clones in this sample may be carry-over from other donors' samples. The nucleotide sequence is given as TGTGTCAGCAGTATATCGATTGGAAACACCATATATTTT. This encodes CVSSISIGNTIYF.